Described below is a single TCR beta chain sequence and its context. Its specificity is unknown. The data were taken from a study of cytomegalovirus exposure and HLA in healthy donors. Whole-study context: An early data release held 75 million to 100 million unique TCRs from HLA-typed donors. Overall study results and limits: Cytomegalovirus association was listed for about 150 TCR beta chains.

The V and J ends lost 6 bases and 3 bases, in that order; junction bases with no gene match: 8. The CDR3 runs to 16 residues. CDR1 MDHEN and CDR2 SYDVKM come from the germline V gene. 60 Vbeta and 13 Jbeta primers were used in PCR. The data were produced by immunoSEQ multiplex PCR, yet TCRdb's version contains in-frame clones alone and is incomplete. The sample spans around 140,000 clones; the ten largest clones claim 1.5% to 2%. The receptor was isolated from a man aged 18 to 30 in good health and CMV-seronegative. Material: PBMCs. This sequence joins TRBV28 and TRBJ2-1; 10 bases fit TRBD1. DNA for the CDR3: TGTGCCAGCAGCTCCGGGACAGGGGACCTCTACAATGAGCAGTTCTTC. Protein sequence: CASSSGTGDLYNEQFF.